This is a list of T cell receptor beta chains from one sample in a study of T cell changes during pregnancy in multiple sclerosis. Here immunoSEQ multiplex PCR was the method, and the copy in TCRdb shows in-frame clones only, minus some. This sample has tens of thousands of clones; 85% to 90% occur once, and the top ten carry 1.5%. Sequencing used peripheral blood, obtained in the first trimester of pregnancy. The source is a female donor in good health, enrolled as a control in a pregnancy study. Both conserved end residues are part of each CDR3. A D gene is named only where the DNA matches it firmly. Not every row has a clone size; where given, it reads once, few, many or a size class.

clone size	V gene	J gene	D gene	CDR3 length	CDR3 protein	CDR3 DNA
.	TRBV5-1	TRBJ1-4	.	18	CASSLVSRGDATNEKLFF	TGCGCCAGCAGCTTGGTTTCCCGGGGGGATGCAACTAATGAAAAACTGTTTTTT
.	TRBV6-1	TRBJ1-5	.	15	CASSEAWSPKEPQHF	TGTGCCAGCAGTGAAGCTTGGAGCCCCAAGGAGCCCCAGCATTTT
.	TRBV6-5	TRBJ1-5	.	14	CASSYAGSNQPQHF	TGTGCCAGCAGTTACGCGGGTAGCAATCAGCCCCAGCATTTT
.	TRBV9	TRBJ2-3	TRBD2	18	CASSLGLAGIFRTDTQYF	TGTGCCAGCAGCCTTGGACTAGCGGGAATTTTTCGCACAGATACGCAGTATTTT
.	TRBV30	TRBJ1-6	TRBD1	13	CAWSPGTVSPLHF	TGTGCCTGGAGCCCCGGGACAGTTTCACCCCTCCACTTT
.	TRBV9	TRBJ1-5	.	14	CASSVAGGDQPQHF	TGTGCCAGCAGCGTAGCCGGGGGAGATCAGCCCCAGCATTTT
.	TRBV28	TRBJ1-3	.	12	CASSFQGNTIYF	TGTGCCAGCAGTTTTCAGGGAAACACCATATATTTT
.	TRBV11-1	TRBJ2-7	TRBD2	14	CASSRAGGPDEQYF	TGTGCCAGCAGTAGAGCGGGAGGGCCCGACGAGCAGTACTTC
.	TRBV28	TRBJ2-2	TRBD1	15	CASRGRQGVIWELFF	TGTGCCAGCAGGGGAAGACAGGGGGTTATCTGGGAGCTGTTTTTT
.	TRBV6-4	TRBJ2-3	.	15	CASSDSGVGSDTQYF	TGTGCCAGCAGTGACTCCGGGGTTGGTTCAGATACGCAGTATTTT
.	TRBV30	TRBJ2-3	.	11	CAWSGSVTQYF	TGTGCCTGGAGTGGGAGTGTAACGCAGTATTTT
.	TRBV6-1	TRBJ1-2	.	14	CASSEAREFDGYTF	TGTGCCAGCAGTGAAGCTCGAGAGTTCGATGGCTACACCTTC
once	TRBV7-9	TRBJ1-2	.	13	CASSFRGHYGYTF	TGTGCCAGCAGTTTCAGGGGCCACTATGGCTACACCTTC
.	TRBV7-9	TRBJ1-6	TRBD1	15	CASSSRTGNNSPLHF	TGTGCCAGCAGCTCTAGGACAGGGAATAATTCACCCCTCCACTTT
.	TRBV2	TRBJ2-5	.	15	CASTGINLIRETQYF	TGTGCCAGCACCGGGATCAACCTTATTAGAGAGACCCAGTACTTC
once	TRBV6-5	TRBJ1-5	.	14	CASSYSTSGGPQHF	TGTGCCAGCAGTTACTCGACCTCGGGGGGGCCCCAGCATTTT
once	TRBV19	TRBJ1-3	.	16	CASSPKGGRGGNTIYF	TGTGCCAGTAGTCCAAAGGGCGGCAGGGGAGGAAACACCATATATTTT
.	TRBV6-6	TRBJ2-7	TRBD1	15	CASSSRQGPTYEQYF	TGTGCCAGCAGCTCAAGACAGGGGCCGACCTACGAGCAGTACTTC
.	TRBV5-1	TRBJ1-1	.	14	CASSLAQMNTEAFF	TGCGCCAGCAGCCTGGCACAAATGAACACTGAAGCTTTCTTT
.	TRBV7-9	TRBJ1-2	.	12	CASSSQGSGYTF	TGTGCCAGCAGCTCGCAGGGTTCTGGCTACACCTTC
.	TRBV7-9	TRBJ1-1	TRBD1	15	CASSSRQGSNTEAFF	TGTGCCAGCAGCTCACGACAGGGGTCGAACACTGAAGCTTTCTTT
.	TRBV28	TRBJ1-1	.	14	CASSLITGNTEAFF	TGTGCCAGCAGTTTAATCACAGGTAACACTGAAGCTTTCTTT
.	TRBV6-1	TRBJ2-7	TRBD1	16	CASSERKGQGWDEQYF	TGTGCCAGCAGTGAAAGAAAGGGACAGGGTTGGGACGAGCAGTACTTC
.	TRBV30	TRBJ1-1	TRBD1	15	CAWSAGTGAPGRAFF	TGTGCCTGGAGTGCAGGGACAGGGGCCCCCGGAAGAGCTTTCTTT
.	TRBV27	TRBJ1-1	.	12	CASTRGIGEAFF	TGTGCCAGCACCAGGGGAATCGGTGAAGCTTTCTTT
once	TRBV5-6	TRBJ1-4	.	12	CASSYKQEKLFF	TGTGCCAGCAGCTACAAACAGGAAAAACTGTTTTTT
.	TRBV11-2	TRBJ2-1	.	15	CASSLIQGPYNEQFF	TGTGCCAGCAGCTTAATTCAGGGGCCCTACAATGAGCAGTTCTTC
.	TRBV7-2	TRBJ2-1	TRBD2	14	CASSRGGLEDEQFF	TGTGCCAGCAGCCGAGGCGGACTAGAGGATGAGCAGTTCTTC
.	TRBV18	TRBJ2-5	TRBD2	15	CASSREAGGLETQYF	TGTGCCAGCTCCCGTGAAGCGGGAGGATTAGAGACCCAGTACTTC
.	TRBV5-1	TRBJ2-5	.	17	CASSPQPGGRSQETQYF	TGCGCCAGCAGCCCACAACCAGGGGGGCGGTCCCAAGAGACCCAGTACTTC
.	TRBV29-1	TRBJ2-7	TRBD2	13	CSVEASGSYEQYF	TGCAGCGTTGAGGCTAGCGGGAGCTACGAGCAGTACTTC
.	TRBV7-2	TRBJ2-5	TRBD2	16	CASSLAGTSGSGTQYF	TGTGCCAGCAGCTTAGCGGGGACTAGCGGGAGCGGGACCCAGTACTTC
.	TRBV30	TRBJ2-3	TRBD2	17	CAWTGGRAGTSTDTQYF	TGTGCCTGGACTGGGGGACGAGCGGGGACTAGCACAGATACGCAGTATTTT
.	TRBV28	TRBJ2-1	.	18	CASTPGSISLALKSGQFF	TGTGCCAGCACGCCCGGGAGTATCTCACTAGCACTCAAGAGTGGGCAGTTCTTC
.	TRBV2	TRBJ2-5	.	15	CASSLFQGEKETQYF	TGTGCCAGCAGTCTTTTTCAGGGTGAAAAAGAGACCCAGTACTTC
once	TRBV6-1	TRBJ2-2	TRBD1	16	CASSEAAGGFTGELFF	TGTGCCAGCAGTGAAGCGGCAGGGGGCTTTACCGGGGAGCTGTTTTTT
.	TRBV4-2	TRBJ1-2	.	15	CASSQGGGDNYGYTF	TGTGCCAGCAGCCAAGGCGGGGGGGATAACTATGGCTACACCTTC
.	TRBV5-1	TRBJ1-2	.	14	CASSLEGGARGYTF	TGCGCCAGCAGCTTGGAGGGGGGGGCCAGGGGCTACACCTTC
.	TRBV30	TRBJ2-2	TRBD2	16	CAWSLQRGALLGELFF	TGTGCCTGGTCCCTTCAGCGGGGGGCACTTTTGGGGGAGCTGTTTTTT
few	TRBV20-1	TRBJ2-7	TRBD2	11	CSALLAGEQYF	TGCAGTGCGCTCCTAGCGGGGGAGCAGTACTTC
.	TRBV11-2	TRBJ2-1	.	15	CASSLLVQDYNEQFF	TGTGCCAGCAGCTTATTGGTCCAGGACTACAATGAGCAGTTCTTC
.	TRBV7-3	TRBJ2-1	.	17	CASSGRRGGSQYNEQFF	TGTGCCAGCAGCGGGAGGAGAGGCGGCTCTCAGTACAATGAGCAGTTCTTC
.	TRBV6-6	TRBJ1-4	TRBD1	15	CASSSLTGANEKLFF	TGTGCCAGCAGTTCTTTGACAGGGGCTAATGAAAAACTGTTTTTT
.	TRBV5-5	TRBJ2-2	TRBD2	15	CASSLAGPSTGELFF	TGTGCCAGCAGCCTAGCGGGACCGAGCACCGGGGAGCTGTTTTTT
.	TRBV19	TRBJ1-1	.	14	CASSILREATEAFF	TGTGCCAGTAGTATCCTGAGGGAGGCCACTGAAGCTTTCTTT
.	TRBV7-2	TRBJ2-7	TRBD1	13	CASSLVTGAEQYF	TGTGCCAGCAGCTTAGTGACAGGGGCCGAGCAGTACTTC
once	TRBV5-1	TRBJ2-3	.	14	CASSLDSRTDTQYF	TGCGCCAGCAGCTTGGACAGCCGCACAGATACGCAGTATTTT
once	TRBV4-2	TRBJ2-3	TRBD2	17	CASSQPRASGRKGTQYF	TGTGCCAGCAGCCAGCCCCGGGCTAGCGGGAGAAAGGGTACGCAGTATTTT
.	TRBV5-4	TRBJ2-2	TRBD1	16	CASSDGDRGRTGELFF	TGTGCCAGCAGCGATGGGGACAGGGGAAGAACCGGGGAGCTGTTTTTT
.	TRBV7-8	TRBJ1-2	TRBD1	15	CASSFGTASNYGYTF	TGTGCCAGCAGCTTCGGGACAGCCAGTAACTATGGCTACACCTTC
.	TRBV6-1	TRBJ1-2	.	17	CASSDPQGTGSGDGYTF	TGTGCCAGCAGTGACCCCCAGGGGACGGGTTCTGGGGATGGCTACACCTTC
.	TRBV28	TRBJ1-2	.	12	CASASSNYGYTF	TGTGCCAGCGCCAGTTCTAACTATGGCTACACCTTC
.	TRBV27	TRBJ2-1	TRBD2	17	CASSLTSGGAIGNEQFF	TGTGCCAGCAGTTTAACTAGCGGGGGGGCCATTGGCAATGAGCAGTTCTTC
.	TRBV4-2	TRBJ2-5	TRBD1	13	CASSQDRGQTQYF	TGTGCCAGCAGCCAAGACAGGGGGCAGACCCAGTACTTC
.	TRBV7-2	TRBJ2-1	TRBD2	14	CASSFTSGNLEQFF	TGTGCCAGCAGCTTTACTAGCGGGAATCTTGAGCAGTTCTTC